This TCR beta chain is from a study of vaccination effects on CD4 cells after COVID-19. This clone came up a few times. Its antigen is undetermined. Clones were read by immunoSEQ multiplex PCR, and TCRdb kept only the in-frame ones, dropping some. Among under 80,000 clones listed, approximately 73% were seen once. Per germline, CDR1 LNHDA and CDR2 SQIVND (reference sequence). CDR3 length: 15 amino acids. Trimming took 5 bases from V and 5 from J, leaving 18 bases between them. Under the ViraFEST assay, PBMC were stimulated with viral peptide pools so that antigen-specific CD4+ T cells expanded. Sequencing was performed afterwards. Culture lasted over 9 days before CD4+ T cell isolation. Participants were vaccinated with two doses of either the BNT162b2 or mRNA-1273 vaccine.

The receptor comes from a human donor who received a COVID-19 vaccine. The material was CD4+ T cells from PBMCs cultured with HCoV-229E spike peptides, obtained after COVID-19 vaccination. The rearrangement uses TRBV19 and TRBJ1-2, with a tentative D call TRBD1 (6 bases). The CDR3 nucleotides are TGTGCCAGTAGTGGACAGTGGGGTTTAGGGTATGGCTACACCTTC. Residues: CASSGQWGLGYGYTF. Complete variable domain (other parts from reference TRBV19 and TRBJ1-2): DGGITQSPKYLFRKEGQNVTLSCEQNLNHDAMYWYRQDPGQGLRLIYYSQIVNDFQKGDIAEGYSVSREKKESFPLTVTSAQKNPTAFYLCASSGQWGLGYGYTFGSGTRLTVV.